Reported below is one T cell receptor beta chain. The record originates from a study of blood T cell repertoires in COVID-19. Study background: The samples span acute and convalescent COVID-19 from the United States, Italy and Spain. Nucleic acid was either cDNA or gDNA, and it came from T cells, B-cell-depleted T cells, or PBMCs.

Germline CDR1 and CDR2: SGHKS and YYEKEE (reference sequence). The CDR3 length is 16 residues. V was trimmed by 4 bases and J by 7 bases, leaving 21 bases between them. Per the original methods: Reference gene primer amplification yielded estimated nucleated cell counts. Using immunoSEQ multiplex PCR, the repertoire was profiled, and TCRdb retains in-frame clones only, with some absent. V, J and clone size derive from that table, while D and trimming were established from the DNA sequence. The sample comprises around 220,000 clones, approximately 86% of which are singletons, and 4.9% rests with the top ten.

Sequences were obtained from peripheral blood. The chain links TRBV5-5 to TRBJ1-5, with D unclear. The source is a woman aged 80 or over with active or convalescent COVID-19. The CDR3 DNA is TGTGCCAGCAGCCCCGTGGGCGACCGAAACCACCAGCCCCAGCATTTT. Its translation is CASSPVGDRNHQPQHF.